Listed below are T cell receptor beta chains from one sample, sequenced in a study of blood T cell repertoires in COVID-19. TCRdb keeps only in-frame clones here, not all; method: immunoSEQ multiplex PCR. The table records about 410,000 clones, roughly 88% of them present only once. Sequenced sample: PBMCs or T cells enriched from blood (not recorded which). These receptors originate from a man younger than 30 who had recovered from COVID-19. Each CDR3 is given with its conserved first and last residue. The order of the fields is CDR3 length, D gene, V gene, J gene, CDR3 protein, CDR3 DNA. The D gene is left open where the match is weak.

CDR3 length: 14
D gene: TRBD1
V gene: TRBV3-1/TRBV3-2
J gene: TRBJ1-2
CDR3 protein: CASSHQDRVGGYTF
CDR3 DNA: TGTGCCAGCAGCCACCAGGACAGGGTAGGTGGCTACACCTTC

CDR3 length: 14
D gene: NA
V gene: TRBV5-1
J gene: TRBJ1-3
CDR3 protein: CASSPFVSGNTIYF
CDR3 DNA: TGCGCCAGCAGCCCGTTCGTCTCTGGAAACACCATATATTTT

CDR3 length: 13
D gene: NA
V gene: TRBV7-2
J gene: TRBJ2-5
CDR3 protein: CASSPDSIETQYF
CDR3 DNA: TGTGCCAGCAGCCCAGACAGCATAGAGACCCAGTACTTC

CDR3 length: 13
D gene: TRBD1
V gene: TRBV24-1
J gene: TRBJ1-4
CDR3 protein: CATSDQNRGELFF
CDR3 DNA: TGTGCCACCAGTGACCAAAACAGGGGAGAGCTGTTTTTT

CDR3 length: 15
D gene: NA
V gene: TRBV19
J gene: TRBJ2-1
CDR3 protein: CASSMRRGTEDEQFF
CDR3 DNA: TGTGCCAGTAGTATGCGGAGGGGCACAGAAGATGAGCAGTTCTTC

CDR3 length: 11
D gene: NA
V gene: TRBV20-1
J gene: TRBJ2-3
CDR3 protein: CSAVISETQYF
CDR3 DNA: TGCAGTGCTGTAATTAGCGAAACGCAGTATTTT

CDR3 length: 13
D gene: NA
V gene: TRBV28
J gene: TRBJ2-7
CDR3 protein: CASSPEGAYEQYF
CDR3 DNA: TGTGCCAGCAGCCCTGAGGGGGCCTACGAGCAGTACTTC

CDR3 length: 14
D gene: TRBD1
V gene: TRBV6-5
J gene: TRBJ1-2
CDR3 protein: CASNPGQLGFGYTF
CDR3 DNA: TGTGCCAGCAATCCGGGACAGTTAGGATTTGGCTACACCTTC

CDR3 length: 15
D gene: NA
V gene: TRBV28
J gene: TRBJ2-5
CDR3 protein: CASSSTVGGTETQYF
CDR3 DNA: TGTGCCAGCAGCTCAACGGTGGGGGGAACGGAGACCCAGTACTTC

CDR3 length: 13
D gene: NA
V gene: TRBV11-3
J gene: TRBJ1-2
CDR3 protein: CASSLATSYGYTF
CDR3 DNA: TGTGCCAGCAGCTTAGCCACATCCTATGGCTACACCTTC